The next 21 T cell receptor beta chains were all read from a single sample in a study of blood T cell repertoires in COVID-19. Assay used: immunoSEQ multiplex PCR; TCRdb lists only in-frame clones, some missing. The data show about 300,000 clones, with around 89% seen just once and approximately 4.6% held by the top ten. Sequenced input: peripheral blood. Receptors were obtained from a man aged 40-55 years with acute or convalescent COVID-19.

The V gene is TRBV11-2, the J gene TRBJ1-4; D is uncertain. Germline V CDR1 and CDR2: SGHAT, FQNNGV. V was shortened by 4 bases and J by 7 bases, with 10 bases between the two germline ends. This CDR3 contains 13 residues. In nucleotides, the CDR3 is TGTGCCAGCAGCTCTATGTGGTTTGAAAAACTGTTTTTT. Residues: CASSSMWFEKLFF.

The rearrangement links TRBV19 to TRBJ1-2; tentative D call: TRBD1 (6 bases). Trimming took 3 bases from V and 8 from J, leaving 13 bases between them. The CDR3 is 13 residues long. Germline V gene sequence: CDR1 LNHDA, CDR2 SQIVND (reference sequence). The CDR3 DNA sequence: TGTGCCAGTAGTATGGAAGGGACACGAGGCTACACCTTC. It yields the protein CASSMEGTRGYTF.

As regards this clone: Other DNA variants within this sample encode the same CDR3. This chain links TRBV2 with TRBJ1-5; TRBD1 matches 7 bases. CDR3 length: 14 residues. Per the germline V gene, CDR1 is SNHLY and CDR2 is FYNNEI. V was clipped by 4 bases and J by 2 bases; unmatched bases: 2. CDR3 loop: CASSATGGNQPQHF. The DNA of the CDR3 is TGTGCCAGCAGTGCCACAGGGGGCAATCAGCCCCAGCATTTT.

The genes are TRBV7-2 and TRBJ1-1; a possible D gene is TRBD1 (5 bases). V shed 1 base and J shed 5 bases, with 14 bases lying between them. The CDR3 is 15 amino acids. Looked up from germline, CDR1 is SGHTA and CDR2 is FQGNSA. This CDR3 is CASSLGLGGWTEAFF. CDR3 sequence (DNA): TGTGCCAGCAGCTTAGGCTTGGGGGGATGGACTGAAGCTTTCTTT.

The rearrangement joins TRBV7-6 to TRBJ2-1, with 9 positions matching TRBD2. The CDR3 totals 17 residues. Unmatched junction bases numbered 7, after V lost 0 bases and J lost 4 bases. Germline assignment: CDR1 SGHVS and CDR2 FNYEAQ. CDR3 in amino acids: CASSLAVQRGAYNEQFF. CDR3 coding DNA: TGTGCCAGCAGCTTAGCTGTCCAGCGGGGGGCGTACAATGAGCAGTTCTTC.

J is TRBJ2-1 and V is TRBV5-1; perhaps TRBD2 as D (6 bases). This CDR3 is built from 12 residues. Germline CDR1 is SGHRS and CDR2 is YFSETQ. The V gene lost 1 base and the J gene lost 12 bases, with 11 bases spanning the gap. CDR3 residues: CASSLLPGGQFF. The CDR3 nucleotides are TGCGCCAGCAGCTTGTTACCCGGGGGGCAGTTCTTC.

The rearrangement links TRBV3-1 (or the pseudogene TRBV3-2) to TRBJ1-6; TRBD1 might be the D (5 bases). The CDR3 is 15 amino acids. CDR1 is LGHDT and CDR2 is YNNKEL in the germline V gene (reference sequence). Trimming took off 4 bases at V and 10 bases at J, with 17 bases between the two ends. The CDR3 spells CASSLSRGGESPLHF. CDR3 sequence (DNA): TGTGCCAGCAGCCTCTCAAGGGGAGGCGAGTCACCCCTCCACTTT.

The J gene is TRBJ2-7, the V gene TRBV10-1; 7 positions match TRBD1. The CDR3 loop spans 15 amino acids. Germline-derived CDR1 and CDR2 are WNHNN and SYGVQD (reference sequence). V was pared by 5 bases and J by 3 bases, with 10 bases of the junction left unmatched. CDR3 loop: CASSPRPGQNYEQYF. The CDR3 region has the DNA TGCGCCAGCAGTCCTAGACCGGGACAGAACTACGAGCAGTACTTC.

The J gene is TRBJ1-2, the V gene TRBV5-6, with TRBD1 as a possible D gene (5 bases). Germline V gene lookup returns CDR1 SGHDT and CDR2 YYEEEE. The CDR3 runs to 16 residues. V shed 0 bases and J shed 1 base, with 13 bases lying between them. CDR3 DNA: TGTGCCAGCAGCTTGGTTGGGGCCGGATTTAACTATGGCTACACCTTC. This gives the protein CASSLVGAGFNYGYTF.

This chain joins TRBV5-1 and TRBJ1-6, with a possible D match to TRBD1 (6 bases). Germline assignment: CDR1 SGHRS and CDR2 YFSETQ. The CDR3 contains 17 residues. V was pared by 2 bases and J by 7 bases, with 19 bases between. In DNA form, the CDR3 reads TGCGCCAGCAGCTTCGGGGTTATTGGCGGGGGCAATTCACCCCTCCACTTT. This sequence encodes CASSFGVIGGGNSPLHF.

The V and J genes are TRBV5-6 and TRBJ1-6, with 7 bases lining up with TRBD1. Germline lookup yields CDR1 SGHDT and CDR2 YYEEEE. The CDR3 totals 15 residues. Unmatched junction bases numbered 8, after V lost 4 bases and J lost 7 bases. The CDR3 DNA reads as TGTGCCAGCAGCGGACTGGGACAGATAAATTCACCCCTCCACTTT. It encodes CASSGLGQINSPLHF.

CDR3 DNA: TGTGCCTGGAGTGGCCGACTAGCGGGGCCCTACAATGAGCAGTTCTTC. Its translation: CAWSGRLAGPYNEQFF. The chain recombines TRBV30 with TRBJ2-1; 11 nucleotides agree with TRBD2. Germline assignment: CDR1 GTSNPN and CDR2 SVGIG (reference sequence). The V gene end was trimmed by 1 base and the J gene end by 2 bases; junction bases not matched to a gene: 4. This CDR3 contains 16 residues.

The V gene is TRBV20-1, the J gene TRBJ1-4; D might be TRBD1 (6 bases). V was shortened by 6 bases and J by 6 bases, with 14 bases between the two germline ends. There are 13 residues in the CDR3. Germline values: CDR1 DFQATT, CDR2 SNEGSKA (reference sequence). The CDR3 coding sequence is TGCAGTGCCAGTGGGGGGGGGCATGAAAAACTGTTTTTT. Residues: CSASGGGHEKLFF.

The chain employs TRBV2 and TRBJ2-3; D unclear. This CDR3 comprises 14 residues. Germline loops: CDR1 SNHLY, CDR2 FYNNEI. V was pared by 8 bases and J by 0 bases, with 12 bases between. The chain's CDR3 is CASGLRRSTDTQYF. Here the CDR3 DNA reads TGTGCCAGCGGTTTGAGGCGGAGCACAGATACGCAGTATTTT. Combining the CDR3 with reference TRBV2 and TRBJ2-3 gives the whole variable domain EPEVTQTPSHQVTQMGQEVILRCVPISNHLYFYWYRQILGQKVEFLVSFYNNEISEKSEIFDDQFSVERPDGSNFTLKIRSTKLEDSAMYFCASGLRRSTDTQYFGPGTRLTVL.

This clone has a handful of counts. The chain has TRBV6-5 and TRBJ1-1; tentatively, D is TRBD1 (6 bases). The V end was cut by 9 bases, the J end by 4 bases, with 9 bases between. Germline loops: CDR1 MNHEY, CDR2 SVGAGI. The CDR3 sequence is 11 residues long. In DNA form, the CDR3 reads TGTGCCAGTCAGGGGAGCACTGAAGCTTTCTTT. The encoded protein is CASQGSTEAFF.

The rearrangement joins TRBV5-1 to TRBJ1-5, with D maybe TRBD1 (5 bases). CDR3 length equals 15 residues. The germline V and J ends were trimmed by 1 base and 4 bases, with 12 bases remaining between them. Germline V lookup: CDR1 SGHRS, CDR2 YFSETQ. The CDR3 loop is CASSLMGDSNQPQHF. CDR3 in DNA: TGCGCCAGCAGCTTGATGGGGGACTCTAATCAGCCCCAGCATTTT.

The rearrangement links TRBV12-3 or TRBV12-4 to TRBJ1-2, with 7 bases fitting TRBD1. This CDR3 region has 13 residues. V gave up 2 bases and J gave up 3 bases; unmatched junction bases: 0. The CDR3 nucleotides read TGTGCCAGCAGTTTAACAGGGGACTATGGCTACACCTTC. Translating it yields CASSLTGDYGYTF.

The CDR3 region is CASSIFLRTGGVYEQYF. The CDR3 DNA reads TGTGCCAGTAGTATATTCCTGCGGACAGGGGGAGTCTACGAGCAGTACTTC. V is TRBV19 and J is TRBJ2-7; 10 positions match TRBD1. Trimming cost V 2 bases and J 3 bases; bases outside gene matches: 10. CDR3 length equals 17 residues. In germline, CDR1 is LNHDA, CDR2 SQIVND (reference sequence).

V and J are TRBV18 and TRBJ1-2; D is unresolved. This CDR3 spans 11 amino acids. The germline V and J ends were trimmed by 3 bases and 8 bases, with 7 bases remaining between them. Per germline, CDR1 KGHSH and CDR2 LQKENI. The CDR3 nucleotides are TGTGCCAGCTCACCCGAGGAGGGCTACACCTTC. Translating gives CASSPEEGYTF.

This clone has more than one count but fewer than ten. This rearrangement joins TRBV12-3 or TRBV12-4 to TRBJ2-7; no clear D. The CDR3 spans 13 residues. The V gene lost 1 base and the J gene lost 2 bases, with 6 bases spanning the gap. The CDR3, as DNA: TGTGCCAGCAGTTTAGGCAGGACCTACGAGCAGTACTTC. Its translation: CASSLGRTYEQYF.

The chain links TRBV7-2 to TRBJ2-1; perhaps TRBD1 as D (6 bases). The CDR3 runs to 15 residues. The germline V gene has CDR1 SGHTA and CDR2 FQGNSA. V lost 5 bases to trimming and J lost 6 bases, with 17 bases between them. CDR3 bases: TGTGCCAGCAGCGTTCAGGTGGGGGCATTCAATGAGCAGTTCTTC. Protein: CASSVQVGAFNEQFF.